These 31 T cell receptor beta chains were all obtained from the same sample, sequenced in a study of control samples from healthy donors and cancer patients. Assay: immunoSEQ multiplex PCR; the TCRdb copy retains only in-frame clones and omits some. The profile shows 170,000 or so clones, approximately 92% of them singletons. The sample consisted of blood. The source is a man between 18 and 35 years old in good health.

CDR3 residues: CASSNDRILLYGYTF. As DNA, the CDR3 is TGTGCCAGCAGCAATGACAGGATCCTGCTCTATGGCTACACCTTC. The chain recombines TRBV21-1 with TRBJ1-2; no DNA check was done on the table's D call, TRBD1. TRBV21-1 is recorded as a pseudogene. CDR3 length equals 15 residues.

CDR3 amino acids: CASSAKYTDTQYF. The DNA of the CDR3 is TGTGCCAGCAGCGCGAAATACACAGATACGCAGTATTTT. The gene calls are TRBV7-3 and TRBJ2-3; no definite D call. The CDR3 contains 13 residues. Germline assignment: CDR1 SGHTA and CDR2 FQGTGA. V shed 5 bases and J shed 2 bases, with 8 bases lying between them.

The chain carries TRBV5-1 and TRBJ2-7; the match to TRBD1 covers 7 bases. In germline, CDR1 is SGHRS, CDR2 YFSETQ. The CDR3 runs to 15 residues. The V segment lost 2 bases and the J segment 3 bases; nucleotides outside the gene matches: 8. This chain's CDR3 is CASSFTPGQNYEQYF. DNA of the CDR3: TGCGCCAGCAGCTTTACACCGGGACAGAACTACGAGCAGTACTTC.

The V call is TRBV18, the J call TRBJ1-2; tentatively, D is TRBD1 (5 bases). This CDR3 is built from 13 residues. Germline V gene lookup returns CDR1 KGHSH and CDR2 LQKENI. Trimming took 3 bases from V and 3 from J, leaving 8 bases between them. CDR3 loop: CASSPGEDYGYTF. CDR3 in DNA: TGTGCCAGCTCACCGGGGGAGGACTATGGCTACACCTTC.

The genes are TRBV7-2 and TRBJ2-5; D may match TRBD1 or TRBD2 (6 bases each). V gave up 5 bases and J gave up 3 bases, with 25 bases separating them. CDR1 and CDR2 (germline): SGHTA, FQGNSA. This CDR3 region has 18 residues. The CDR3: CASSPIRGRLQGEETQYF. Written as DNA, the CDR3 is TGTGCCAGCAGCCCTATTCGGGGGAGGTTACAGGGTGAAGAGACCCAGTACTTC.

This chain uses TRBV24-1 with TRBJ1-5; D ambiguous. Germline V lookup: CDR1 KGHDR, CDR2 SFDVKD. There are 14 residues in the CDR3. Trimming shortened V by 5 bases and J by 0 bases, and 7 bases separated the two germline ends. The CDR3 spells CATSGQDSNQPQHF. DNA of the CDR3: TGTGCCACCAGTGGGCAGGATAGCAATCAGCCCCAGCATTTT.

The chain uses TRBV2 and TRBJ2-3; the D gene is possibly TRBD1 (6 bases). CDR1 and CDR2 from the germline V gene are SNHLY and FYNNEI. CDR3 length: 13 amino acids. V lost 5 bases, J lost 7 bases, and 13 bases lay in between. CDR3 sequence: CASSYREFNTQYF. The CDR3 bases are TGTGCCAGCAGTTACAGGGAGTTCAATACGCAGTATTTT.

This clone was recorded only once. The chain has TRBV6-5 and TRBJ2-7; perhaps TRBD2 as D (6 bases). The germline V gene has CDR1 MNHEY and CDR2 SVGAGI. V lost 4 bases and J lost 0, with 10 bases in between. The CDR3 is 14 amino acids. CDR3 amino acids: CASSLDYYSYEQYF. The CDR3 nucleotides are TGTGCCAGCAGTTTGGACTACTACTCCTACGAGCAGTACTTC.

The V gene is TRBV3-1 (or the pseudogene TRBV3-2), the J gene TRBJ2-7; 7 nucleotides align to TRBD1. CDR1 and CDR2 from the germline V gene are LGHDT and YNNKEL (reference sequence). The CDR3 is 14 residues long. With V trimmed by 4 bases and J by 2 bases, 5 bases remained unmatched. The CDR3 nucleotides are TGTGCCAGCAGCCGAGAACAGGGGCCCTACGAGCAGTACTTC. Encoded protein: CASSREQGPYEQYF.

The chain couples TRBV2 to TRBJ2-3; the D is unclear. Germline V CDR1 and CDR2: SNHLY, FYNNEI. The CDR3 totals 14 residues. V shed 2 bases and J shed 2 bases, with 8 bases lying between them. The CDR3 region is CASSEWAVTDTQYF. The CDR3, as DNA: TGTGCCAGCAGTGAATGGGCGGTCACAGATACGCAGTATTTT. Looking up the rest from reference TRBV2 and TRBJ2-3 gives the full variable domain: EPEVTQTPSHQVTQMGQEVILRCVPISNHLYFYWYRQILGQKVEFLVSFYNNEISEKSEIFDDQFSVERPDGSNFTLKIRSTKLEDSAMYFCASSEWAVTDTQYFGPGTRLTVL.

The chain combines TRBV9 with TRBJ2-2; D possibly uses TRBD1 or TRBD2 (5 bases each). Looked up from germline, CDR1 is SGDLS and CDR2 is YYNGEE. CDR3 length equals 16 residues. Trimming took 0 bases from V and 7 from J, leaving 16 bases between them. CDR3 nucleotide sequence: TGTGCCAGCAGCGTAGAGCGGTGGGGGACGGGCGGGGAGCTGTTTTTT. Translated: CASSVERWGTGGELFF.

V is TRBV9 and J is TRBJ2-3; TRBD1 might be the D (6 bases). Trimming stripped 4 bases from V and 6 bases from J, with 18 bases between. This CDR3 spans 15 amino acids. Germline CDR1 is SGDLS and CDR2 is YYNGEE. The DNA for the CDR3 is TGTGCCAGCAGCCCAGTAGGCAGGGGAACGGATACGCAGTATTTT. Protein: CASSPVGRGTDTQYF.

This chain uses TRBV25-1 with TRBJ2-2; TRBD2 matches at 8 bases. In germline, CDR1 is MGHDK, CDR2 SYGVNS. The CDR3 runs to 16 residues. The J segment lost 5 bases and the V segment lost 3 bases, leaving 8 bases of the junction unmatched. CDR3 in amino acids: CASSDPTGGITGELFF. In DNA form, the CDR3 reads TGTGCCAGCAGTGATCCGACGGGGGGGATTACCGGGGAGCTGTTTTTT.

The rearrangement uses TRBV6-5 and TRBJ1-2, with TRBD1 identical over 7 bases. The V gene's germline CDR1 is MNHEY and CDR2 SVGAGI. This CDR3 spans 13 amino acids. The V and J ends lost 4 bases and 8 bases, in that order; junction bases with no gene match: 7. The DNA of the CDR3 is TGTGCCAGCAGTTTAAAGACAGGGCGGGGCTACACCTTC. Translation gives CASSLKTGRGYTF.

V and J are TRBV7-2 and TRBJ1-2; 12 bases are a match to TRBD1. Germline lookup yields CDR1 SGHTA and CDR2 FQGNSA. The CDR3 has 15 residues. The trim removed 2 bases at V and 9 bases at J, leaving 7 bases unmatched. The CDR3 reads CASSLSTGTGGRYTF. Written as DNA, the CDR3 is TGTGCCAGCAGCTTAAGCACCGGGACAGGGGGCCGCTACACCTTC.

The chain joins TRBV5-5 to TRBJ1-1, with D possibly TRBD1 on 5 matching bases. V dropped 0 bases and J dropped 4 bases, with 10 bases sitting between them. The V gene's germline CDR1 is SGHKS and CDR2 YYEKEE (reference sequence). The CDR3 covers 14 residues. The CDR3 bases are TGTGCCAGCAGCTTGGCCGCAGGGCTCACTGAAGCTTTCTTT. This sequence encodes CASSLAAGLTEAFF.

This chain joins TRBV30 and TRBJ1-1; maybe TRBD1 (5 bases). Germline V gives CDR1 GTSNPN, CDR2 SVGIG (reference sequence). The germline V and J ends were trimmed by 8 bases and 1 base, with 14 bases remaining between them. The CDR3 is made up of 13 amino acids. The CDR3 region has the DNA TGTGCCCCTAAGGACGGGGGGAACACTGAAGCTTTCTTT. This translates into CAPKDGGNTEAFF.

This rearrangement joins TRBV7-2 to TRBJ2-6; no reliable D call. Germline loops: CDR1 SGHTA, CDR2 FQGNSA. This CDR3 is 13 amino acids long. Trimming shortened V by 4 bases and J by 2 bases, and 3 bases separated the two germline ends. CDR3 nucleotide sequence: TGTGCCAGCAGCTCGGCTGGGGCCAACGTCCTGACTTTC. Residues: CASSSAGANVLTF. Full variable domain (rest looked up from reference TRBV7-2 and TRBJ2-6): GAGVSQSPSNKVTEKGKDVELRCDPISGHTALYWYRQSLGQGLEFLIYFQGNSAPDKSGLPSDRFSAERTGGSVSTLTIQRTQQEDSAVYLCASSSAGANVLTFGAGSRLTVL.

The J gene is TRBJ2-1, the V gene TRBV18; D tentatively reads TRBD1 or TRBD2 (5 bases each). The V gene lost 5 bases and the J gene lost 12 bases, with 14 bases spanning the gap. This CDR3 region has 12 residues. The V gene's germline CDR1 is KGHSH and CDR2 LQKENI. The CDR3 reads CASSSGPPRQFF. CDR3 bases: TGTGCCAGCTCATCGGGGCCCCCCAGGCAGTTCTTC.

This sequence joins TRBV6-5 and TRBJ1-6, with D hard to call. V was trimmed by 6 bases and J by 8 bases, leaving 17 bases between them. Germline lookup yields CDR1 MNHEY and CDR2 SVGAGI. The CDR3 runs to 15 residues. The CDR3 nucleotides are TGTGCCAGCAGGGACGCACTAGGAGATCATTCACCCCTCCACTTT. Encoded protein: CASRDALGDHSPLHF.

The chain links TRBV6-5 to TRBJ1-1, with a tentative D call TRBD1 (5 bases). This CDR3 region has 14 residues. Deletions cut 6 bases from V and 3 bases from J, with 14 bases between. Germline assignment: CDR1 MNHEY and CDR2 SVGAGI. This CDR3 is CASRKGRTDTEAFF. For the CDR3, the DNA is TGTGCCAGCAGAAAGGGACGGACGGACACTGAAGCTTTCTTT.

This chain links TRBV6-1 with TRBJ2-1; 8 bases agree with TRBD1. The germline V gene has CDR1 MNHNS and CDR2 SASEGT. The CDR3 covers 18 residues. Trimming removed 4 bases from V and 4 bases from J; junction bases left unmatched: 15. The CDR3 reads CASSGPWTGIGMYNEQFF. The CDR3 nucleotides read TGTGCCAGCAGTGGACCTTGGACAGGGATTGGCATGTACAATGAGCAGTTCTTC.

The chain's CDR3 is CASSVLGGTGELFF. The CDR3 DNA follows: TGCGCCAGCAGCGTACTAGGTGGTACCGGGGAGCTGTTTTTT. The V gene is TRBV5-1, the J gene TRBJ2-2, with D possibly being TRBD2 (5 bases). Trimming took off 4 bases at V and 5 bases at J, with 12 bases between the two ends. The germline CDR1 and CDR2 sequences are SGHRS and YFSETQ. The CDR3 contains 14 residues.

The rearrangement joins TRBV7-9 to TRBJ1-2; unclear D gene. Germline loops: CDR1 SEHNR, CDR2 FQNEAQ (reference sequence). V dropped 5 bases and J dropped 0 bases, with 13 bases sitting between them. The CDR3 extends over 15 amino acids. As DNA, the CDR3 is TGTGCCAGCAGCACGTCCGGGAGCTCTAACTATGGCTACACCTTC. Amino acid sequence: CASSTSGSSNYGYTF.

The genes are TRBV18 and TRBJ2-1, with TRBD2 identical over 8 bases. V gave up 2 bases and J gave up 9 bases; unmatched junction bases: 9. The germline V gene has CDR1 KGHSH and CDR2 LQKENI. This CDR3 spans 15 amino acids. Here the CDR3 reads CASSPGTSDVSEQFF. The CDR3 bases are TGTGCCAGCTCACCAGGGACTAGTGACGTTAGTGAGCAGTTCTTC.

On this clone itself: The sample carries other DNA sequences with the same CDR3. The chain couples TRBV3-1 (or the pseudogene TRBV3-2) to TRBJ1-1; D is unresolved. Germline V gene sequence: CDR1 LGHDT, CDR2 YNNKEL (reference sequence). Trimming left V 0 bases short and J 5 bases short, with 7 bases between. The CDR3 totals 13 residues. The CDR3 is CASSQDRDTEAFF. The CDR3 nucleotides are TGTGCCAGCAGCCAAGATAGGGATACTGAAGCTTTCTTT.

The chain links TRBV29-1 to TRBJ1-1; D is possibly TRBD1 (5 bases). The CDR3 runs to 11 residues. Germline V gene sequence: CDR1 SQVTM, CDR2 ANQGSEA. V was clipped by 7 bases and J by 1 base, with 7 bases between them. CDR3 sequence (DNA): TGCAGCGGACAGTCGAACACTGAAGCTTTCTTT. This codes for CSGQSNTEAFF.

In this sample, this clone turned up once. The rearrangement uses TRBV11-2 and TRBJ2-7, with TRBD1 matching 7 bases. CDR3 length: 12 amino acids. Germline lookup yields CDR1 SGHAT and CDR2 FQNNGV. The V and J ends lost 5 bases and 4 bases, in that order; junction bases with no gene match: 2. CDR3: CASSQTGYEQYF. The DNA of the CDR3 is TGTGCCAGCAGCCAGACAGGGTACGAGCAGTACTTC.

The chain couples TRBV3-1 (or the pseudogene TRBV3-2) to TRBJ2-4; D uncertain. Germline assignment: CDR1 LGHDT and CDR2 YNNKEL (reference sequence). V lost 4 bases, J lost 8 bases, and 15 bases lay in between. This CDR3 comprises 14 residues. The DNA of the CDR3 is TGTGCCAGCAGCCCGCAATTTCTGGCGTACATTCAGTACTTC. This codes for CASSPQFLAYIQYF.

The chain recombines TRBV19 with TRBJ2-1; D is undetermined. V lost 3 bases to trimming and J lost 9 bases, with 9 bases between them. The CDR3 loop spans 12 amino acids. Germline V lookup: CDR1 LNHDA, CDR2 SQIVND (reference sequence). The CDR3 here is CASSMWLREQFF. DNA for the CDR3: TGTGCCAGTAGTATGTGGCTCCGTGAGCAGTTCTTC.

The chain couples TRBV6-6 to TRBJ2-7; TRBD2 agrees at 7 bases. This CDR3 region has 14 residues. V gave up 6 bases and J gave up 0 bases; unmatched junction bases: 5. Germline V gene sequence: CDR1 MNHNY, CDR2 SVGAGI (reference sequence). CDR3 bases: TGTGCCAGCAGCCGGAGCGGGGACTCCTACGAGCAGTACTTC. Its translation is CASSRSGDSYEQYF.